This passage covers 14 T cell receptor beta chains from one sample sequenced in a study of T cells in Graves' hyperthyroidism and ophthalmopathy. RNA transcripts served as the template for amplifying TCR beta CDR3 regions. The TCR CDR3 first-round RT-PCR relied on the HTBI primer set. In TCRdb, the multiplex PCR reads were re-called with MiXCR into one record per CDR3 protein. The sample lists 500,000 to 750,000 distinct CDR3 sequences, 15% to 18% seen once, with under 8% in the top ten. Sequences were obtained from blood. These receptors were obtained from a woman in her twenties or thirties with Graves' hyperthyroidism.

Many counts were recorded for this clonotype. The rearrangement uses TRBV2 and TRBJ2-7; D might be TRBD1 (5 bases). The CDR3 sequence is 13 residues long. Germline lookup yields CDR1 SNHLY and CDR2 FYNNEI. Trimming took off 8 bases at V and 2 bases at J, with 13 bases between the two ends. DNA of the CDR3: TGTGCCAGCTTCGACCAGGGTCCCTACGAGCAGTACTTC. It specifies CASFDQGPYEQYF.

This rearrangement joins TRBV10-3 to TRBJ1-1, with D maybe TRBD1 (5 bases). The V and J ends lost 6 bases and 1 base respectively, with 12 bases between them. CDR3 length: 14 amino acids. Germline CDR1 reads ENHRY; CDR2 reads SYGVKD. In DNA form, the CDR3 reads TGTGCCATCAGGTACGACGGGGGGAACACTGAAGCTTTCTTT. Its translation: CAIRYDGGNTEAFF.

On this clonotype: This clone may be a read error of a much larger clone one base away. The rearrangement links TRBV20-1 to TRBJ2-7, with 10 bases lining up with TRBD2. The germline gives CDR1 DFQATT, CDR2 SNEGSKA (reference sequence). The length of the CDR3 is 13 residues. The CDR3, as DNA: TGCAGTGCCCTAGCGGGAGATACGGGCGAGCAGTGCTTC. It encodes CSALAGDTGEQCF.

This clonotype was found many times. The chain uses TRBV20-1 and TRBJ2-5; 12 bases fit TRBD2. Germline loops: CDR1 DFQATT, CDR2 SNEGSKA (reference sequence). The V gene end was trimmed by 5 bases and the J gene end by 5 bases; junction bases not matched to a gene: 15. The CDR3 consists of 17 residues. The CDR3 spells CSAPSGLAGWGMETQYF. The CDR3 DNA reads TGCAGTGCTCCGTCCGGACTAGCGGGATGGGGAATGGAGACCCAGTACTTC.

Notes on this clonotype: A read error may account for a junction end that differs from germline. The CDR3 sequence: CATSDRTGDHTGELFF. The CDR3 coding sequence is TGTGCCACCAGTGATCGGACAGGGGACCACACCGGGGAGCTGTTTTTT. The V call is TRBV6-1, the J call TRBJ2-2; TRBD1 matches at 9 bases. The germline CDR1 and CDR2 sequences are MNHNS and SASEGT. The CDR3 totals 16 residues.

This sequence joins TRBV7-9 and TRBJ1-2; possibly TRBD1 for D (5 bases). The CDR3 contains 13 residues. Germline V CDR1 and CDR2: SEHNR, FQNEAQ (reference sequence). Trimming removed 5 bases from V and 4 bases from J, with 11 bases in between. This chain's CDR3 is CASSPGAGYGYTF. The CDR3 DNA sequence: TGTGCCAGCAGCCCCGGGGCGGGCTATGGCTACACCTTC.

This clonotype was detected many times. The chain links TRBV30 to TRBJ1-5; D unresolved. The CDR3 is made up of 13 amino acids. CDR1 GTSNPN and CDR2 SVGIG come from the germline V gene (reference sequence). Trimming shortened V by 0 bases and J by 6 bases, and 9 bases separated the two germline ends. CDR3: CAWSVQLGQPQHF. DNA of the CDR3: TGTGCCTGGAGTGTACAATTAGGTCAGCCCCAGCATTTT.

This clonotype was seen at least ten times. The gene calls are TRBV7-3 and TRBJ2-5, with TRBD2 as a possible D gene (6 bases). In germline, CDR1 is SGHTA, CDR2 FQGTGA. There are 14 residues in the CDR3. V was cut by 1 base and J by 5 bases, with 11 bases left in between. This CDR3 is CASSLIGGSETQYF. Here the CDR3 DNA reads TGTGCCAGCAGCTTAATTGGGGGGTCGGAGACCCAGTACTTC.

Many counts were recorded for this clonotype. This chain uses TRBV20-1 with TRBJ2-5; TRBD1 matches 7 bases. The CDR3 loop spans 14 amino acids. CDR1 is DFQATT and CDR2 is SNEGSKA in the germline V gene (reference sequence). V dropped 3 bases and J dropped 1; count of bases not matched to a gene: 5. CDR3 DNA: TGCAGTGCTAGTGACAGGGCCCCCCAAGAGACCCAGTACTTC. It yields the protein CSASDRAPQETQYF.

This clonotype showed up many times. The chain uses TRBV27 and TRBJ2-7; unclear D gene. V dropped 4 bases and J dropped 5 bases, with 9 bases sitting between them. This CDR3 has 12 residues. Per germline, CDR1 MNHEY and CDR2 SMNVEV (reference sequence). Here the CDR3 reads CASSSPFDEQYF. CDR3 coding DNA: TGTGCCAGCAGTTCACCCTTTGACGAGCAGTACTTC.

V gene TRBV20-1 combines with J gene TRBJ1-5; 7 positions agree with TRBD1. Germline V gene lookup returns CDR1 DFQATT and CDR2 SNEGSKA (reference sequence). The CDR3 length is 15 residues. CDR3: CSYTSGTDSNQPQHF. The CDR3 DNA reads TGCTCCTATACCTCCGGGACAGATAGCAATCAGCCCCAGCATTTT.

The chain has TRBV6-1 and TRBJ1-5; no firm D call. Germline lookup yields CDR1 MNHNS and CDR2 SASEGT. V was trimmed by 6 bases and J by 1 base, leaving 10 bases between them. This CDR3 has 14 amino acids. The CDR3 bases are TGTGCCAGCAGAAGACCGGACAGCAATCAGCCCCAGCATTTT. Translated, it gives CASRRPDSNQPQHF.

This clonotype was counted between two and nine times. The chain combines TRBV4-3 with TRBJ1-1; D is ambiguous. V lost 0 bases and J lost 10, with 18 bases in between. This CDR3 spans 15 amino acids. Germline loops: CDR1 LGHNA, CDR2 YSLEER. The chain's CDR3 is CASSQEPGSSGVAFF. The CDR3 DNA follows: TGCGCCAGCAGCCAAGAGCCAGGATCGAGCGGTGTAGCTTTCTTT.

The genes are TRBV30 and TRBJ1-6; D may be TRBD1 (5 bases). V lost 0 bases and J lost 7, with 16 bases in between. The CDR3 runs to 16 residues. The germline CDR1 and CDR2 sequences are GTSNPN and SVGIG (reference sequence). CDR3 in DNA: TGTGCCTGGAGTGTACGGTGGGATTACAGGAATTCACCCCTCCACTTT. This translates into CAWSVRWDYRNSPLHF.